The 5 T cell receptor beta chains given below trace back to one sample, sequenced in a study of breast tumors, draining lymph nodes, adjacent tissues. TCRdb re-called the multiplex PCR reads with MiXCR, one entry per CDR3 protein. The sample contains roughly 220,000 distinct CDR3 sequences, less than 40% of which appear only once. Axillary draining lymph nodes of breast cancer patients supplied the node samples. The specimen was axillary lymph node tissue. Every receptor here comes from a female donor with breast cancer. Some clones in this sample may be carry-over from other donors' samples.

This clonotype has at least ten counts. This chain connects TRBV19 to TRBJ2-5; 14 nucleotides match TRBD2. Germline trimming cut 5 bases from V and 5 bases from J; bases unmatched to any gene: 7. CDR1 LNHDA and CDR2 SQIVND come from the germline V gene (reference sequence). The CDR3 covers 16 residues. CDR3 sequence: CASSPGTSGRRETQYF. The CDR3 DNA follows: TGTGCCAGTAGTCCCGGGACTAGCGGGAGAAGGGAGACCCAGTACTTC.

This clonotype was seen more than once but under ten times. One end of the junction does not line up with germline, which may come from a read error. The CDR3 DNA reads as TGCAGTGCCAATGGGGGGGATAGCAATCCGCCCCAGCATTTT. Translation gives CSANGGDSNPPQHF. The rearrangement uses TRBV20-1 and TRBJ1-5, with D tentatively TRBD1 (5 bases). The germline V gene encodes CDR1 DFQATT and CDR2 SNEGSKA (reference sequence). The CDR3 is 14 residues long.

This clonotype was seen at least ten times. The chain employs TRBV9 and TRBJ1-2, with D unresolved. Trimming removed 0 bases from V and 11 bases from J, with 14 bases in between. This CDR3 spans 13 amino acids. Germline V lookup: CDR1 SGDLS, CDR2 YYNGEE. CDR3 sequence reads: CASSVVGSMMYTF. CDR3 nucleotide sequence: TGTGCCAGCAGCGTAGTCGGATCGATGATGTACACCTTC.

This clonotype was found many times. This chain uses TRBV7-8 with TRBJ1-5; a weak D match, TRBD1 (6 bases). Trimming pared 11 bases from V and 4 bases from J, leaving 15 bases between. The germline CDR1 and CDR2 sequences are SGHVS and FQNEAQ. The CDR3 is made up of 13 amino acids. The CDR3 loop reads CASKGGPNQPQHF. The CDR3 DNA sequence: TGTGCCTCGAAGGGGGGGCCAAATCAGCCCCAGCATTTT.

This clonotype was seen ten or more times. The chain joins TRBV7-8 to TRBJ1-3; TRBD1 might be the D (6 bases). The V end lost 5 bases, the J end lost 0 bases, and 14 bases lay between the germline ends. Germline CDR1 and CDR2: SGHVS and FQNEAQ. This CDR3 region has 16 residues. Here the CDR3 DNA reads TGTGCCAGCAGCCCCCATGGGACAATCTCTGGAAACACCATATATTTT. Residues: CASSPHGTISGNTIYF. The full variable domain, in which reference TRBV7-8 and TRBJ1-3 provide the parts outside the CDR3, is GAGVSQSPRYKVAKRGQDVALRCDPISGHVSLFWYQQALGQGPEFLTYFQNEAQLDKSGLPSDRFFAERPEGSVSTLKIQRTQQEDSAVYLCASSPHGTISGNTIYFGEGSWLTVV.